The next 25 T cell receptor beta chains were all read from a single sample in a study of technical replicates of blood from a few donors. TCRdb keeps only in-frame clones here, not all; method: immunoSEQ multiplex PCR. The table has under 65,000 clones, 86% seen once. Source material: PBMCs. The source of these receptors is a human donor in good health. Some clones in this sample may be carry-over from other donors' samples.

There are a few counts of this clone. The chain uses TRBV7-9 and TRBJ1-1; D ambiguous. Germline values: CDR1 SEHNR, CDR2 FQNEAQ (reference sequence). V was cut by 4 bases and J by 1 base, with 7 bases left in between. The CDR3 loop spans 13 amino acids. Written as DNA, the CDR3 is TGTGCCAGCAGCTCGGAGGGGAACACTGAAGCTTTCTTT. Translation gives CASSSEGNTEAFF. The full variable domain, completed using reference TRBV7-9 and TRBJ1-1, is DTGVSQNPRHKITKRGQNVTFRCDPISEHNRLYWYRQTLGQGPEFLTYFQNEAQLEKSRLLSDRFSAERPKGSFSTLEIQRTEQGDSAMYLCASSSEGNTEAFFGQGTRLTVV.

This chain links TRBV5-1 with TRBJ2-7, with D possibly being TRBD2 (7 bases). Looked up from germline, CDR1 is SGHRS and CDR2 is YFSETQ. V was clipped by 6 bases and J by 2 bases, with 18 bases between them. This CDR3 comprises 15 residues. The CDR3 sequence: CASNAEAGATYEQYF. In nucleotides, the CDR3 is TGCGCCAGCAACGCAGAGGCGGGGGCAACCTACGAGCAGTACTTC.

V and J are TRBV7-9 and TRBJ1-2; D may be TRBD1 (5 bases). The germline V gene encodes CDR1 SEHNR and CDR2 FQNEAQ (reference sequence). This CDR3 region has 14 residues. Trimming removed 1 base from V and 2 bases from J, with 8 bases in between. This CDR3 is CASSLVGANYGYTF. CDR3 DNA sequence: TGTGCCAGCAGCTTAGTTGGGGCCAACTATGGCTACACCTTC.

This chain links TRBV11-2 with TRBJ2-7, with TRBD1 matching over 7 bases. V was pared by 3 bases and J by 6 bases, with 5 bases of the junction left unmatched. This CDR3 comprises 13 residues. CDR1 SGHAT and CDR2 FQNNGV come from the germline V gene. CDR3 in amino acids: CASSFIQGPEQYF. CDR3 sequence (DNA): TGTGCCAGCAGCTTTATACAGGGGCCCGAGCAGTACTTC. Full variable domain (remainder filled in from reference TRBV11-2 and TRBJ2-7): EAGVAQSPRYKIIEKRQSVAFWCNPISGHATLYWYQQILGQGPKLLIQFQNNGVVDDSQLPKDRFSAERLKGVDSTLKIQPAKLEDSAVYLCASSFIQGPEQYFGPGTRLTVT.

The chain combines TRBV7-3 with TRBJ2-7; 11 nucleotides align to TRBD2. The CDR3 extends over 15 amino acids. Looked up from germline, CDR1 is SGHTA and CDR2 is FQGTGA. V gave up 5 bases and J gave up 8 bases; unmatched junction bases: 11. In DNA form, the CDR3 reads TGTGCCAGCAGCCCGAGCTCCGGGACTAGCGGAAAGCAGTACTTC. Residues: CASSPSSGTSGKQYF.

This chain connects TRBV30 to TRBJ2-7; 9 positions match TRBD2. CDR1 GTSNPN and CDR2 SVGIG come from the germline V gene (reference sequence). V trimming: 8 bases; J trimming: 4 bases; junction bases outside the gene matches: 12. This CDR3 is built from 14 residues. The CDR3 region has the DNA TGTGCCGGGAAGCCGGCGGGAGGGAGGTACGAGCAGTACTTC. Amino acids: CAGKPAGGRYEQYF.

This clone has a handful of counts. The J gene is TRBJ2-3, the V gene TRBV4-1; tentatively, D is TRBD1 (6 bases). CDR1 and CDR2 (germline): MGHRA, YSYEKL. The CDR3 length is 14 residues. The V gene lost 7 bases and the J gene lost 3 bases, with 14 bases spanning the gap. The CDR3 region has the DNA TGCGCCAGCACCGGGGACATCGGGACAGATACGCAGTATTTT. Its protein is CASTGDIGTDTQYF.

The gene calls are TRBV7-8 and TRBJ1-4, with D possibly being TRBD1 (5 bases). Deletions cut 3 bases from V and 1 base from J, with 18 bases between. The CDR3 is 18 residues long. Per germline, CDR1 SGHVS and CDR2 FQNEAQ. The CDR3 spells CASSFPRQGGGTNEKLFF. The CDR3 DNA reads as TGTGCCAGCAGCTTCCCTCGCCAGGGCGGTGGAACTAATGAAAAACTGTTTTTT. Complete variable domain (other parts from reference TRBV7-8 and TRBJ1-4): GAGVSQSPRYKVAKRGQDVALRCDPISGHVSLFWYQQALGQGPEFLTYFQNEAQLDKSGLPSDRFFAERPEGSVSTLKIQRTQQEDSAVYLCASSFPRQGGGTNEKLFFGSGTQLSVL.

CDR3 bases: TGTGCCAGCAGTTACTCGGCCGGTTTTAAACGGGGTGAAGCTTTCTTT. Amino acid sequence: CASSYSAGFKRGEAFF. This rearrangement joins TRBV6-5 to TRBJ1-1; D unclear. With 0 bases removed from V and 7 bases from J, the gap between germline ends came to 18 bases. CDR1 and CDR2 (germline): MNHEY, SVGAGI. This CDR3 is built from 16 residues.

The chain uses TRBV11-3 and TRBJ1-2, with TRBD1 matching over 9 bases. CDR3 length equals 13 residues. Trimming at V came to 5 bases and at J to 8 bases, leaving 6 bases not matched to a gene. Germline CDR1 is SGHNT and CDR2 is YENEEA. CDR3 bases: TGTGCCAGCAGCCCGCAGGGGACAGGGGGCTACACCTTC. Protein sequence: CASSPQGTGGYTF.

V usage is TRBV9 and J usage is TRBJ1-5; no clear D gene. The germline V gene has CDR1 SGDLS and CDR2 YYNGEE. This CDR3 region has 15 residues. The V and J ends lost 0 bases and 3 bases respectively, with 10 bases between them. CDR3 bases: TGTGCCAGCAGCGTAGATAGGGAGGCCAATCAGCCCCAGCATTTT. Translating gives CASSVDREANQPQHF.

The chain combines TRBV18 with TRBJ2-1; maybe TRBD1 (6 bases). Deletions cut 3 bases from V and 10 bases from J, with 13 bases between. The CDR3 length is 13 residues. Looked up from germline, CDR1 is KGHSH and CDR2 is LQKENI. This CDR3 reads CASSPPTGREQFF. CDR3 bases: TGTGCCAGCTCACCCCCGACAGGTCGGGAGCAGTTCTTC.

This clone occurred a few times. The chain is built from TRBV5-6 and TRBJ1-1, with D uncertain. Per germline, CDR1 SGHDT and CDR2 YYEEEE. V lost 4 bases, J lost 3 bases, and 10 bases lay in between. This CDR3 contains 13 residues. In DNA, the CDR3 is TGTGCCAGCAGCGGTGTCCCGGACACTGAAGCTTTCTTT. Its protein is CASSGVPDTEAFF.

The chain has TRBV29-1 and TRBJ2-1, with 8 bases identical to TRBD2. V dropped 6 bases and J dropped 8; count of bases not matched to a gene: 15. Germline V gene sequence: CDR1 SQVTM, CDR2 ANQGSEA. The CDR3 extends over 15 amino acids. CDR3 nucleotide sequence: TGCAGCGTCATACAGCAGAGCGGGAGAAAGGATGAGCAGTTCTTC. Translating gives CSVIQQSGRKDEQFF.

On this clone: At the DNA level, this CDR3 is encoded by other sequences in the same sample as well. This chain uses TRBV4-3 with TRBJ2-1; 13 bases align to TRBD2. Germline V gene data show CDR1 as LGHNA and CDR2 as YSLEER. The CDR3 is made up of 18 amino acids. J was trimmed by 4 bases and V by 1 base; bases with no gene match: 7. Here the CDR3 reads CASSQALAGGGLYNEQFF. For the CDR3, the DNA is TGCGCCAGCAGCCAAGCACTAGCGGGAGGGGGTCTATACAATGAGCAGTTCTTC.

V gene TRBV18 combines with J gene TRBJ1-5; 7 bases are shared with TRBD1. Looked up from germline, CDR1 is KGHSH and CDR2 is LQKENI. The V gene end was trimmed by 0 bases and the J gene end by 10 bases; junction bases not matched to a gene: 9. The CDR3 length is 15 residues. DNA for the CDR3: TGTGCCAGCTCACCACCGGAGGCAGGGGGAGGCCCCCAGCATTTT. Its protein product is CASSPPEAGGGPQHF.

The chain has TRBV2 and TRBJ1-2; TRBD1 matches at 9 bases. The V segment lost 0 bases and the J segment 8 bases; nucleotides outside the gene matches: 7. Germline V gives CDR1 SNHLY, CDR2 FYNNEI. This CDR3 is built from 15 residues. CDR3 coding DNA: TGTGCCAGCAGTGAAGCTCCTCCGGGACAGGGAGGCTACACCTTC. Its protein is CASSEAPPGQGGYTF.

V and J are TRBV2 and TRBJ1-2; 7 positions agree with TRBD1. There are 13 residues in the CDR3. Germline V lookup: CDR1 SNHLY, CDR2 FYNNEI. Trimming removed 6 bases from V and 4 bases from J; junction bases left unmatched: 5. The CDR3 is CASRGQPTYGYTF. CDR3 DNA: TGTGCCAGCAGGGGACAGCCCACCTATGGCTACACCTTC.

The chain links TRBV6-6 to TRBJ2-3; D gene unclear. The CDR3 loop spans 12 amino acids. Per germline, CDR1 MNHNY and CDR2 SVGAGI (reference sequence). V was shortened by 5 bases and J by 2 bases, with 5 bases between the two germline ends. CDR3 loop: CASSPYTDTQYF. In DNA, the CDR3 is TGTGCCAGCAGTCCCTACACAGATACGCAGTATTTT.

V gene TRBV19 combines with J gene TRBJ1-3, with no clear D. Between the trimmed V and J ends, which lost 0 bases and 4 bases, there was a span of 7 bases. The CDR3 covers 14 residues. Germline V gene data show CDR1 as LNHDA and CDR2 as SQIVND (reference sequence). The DNA of the CDR3 is TGTGCCAGTAGTATAGATCGAGCCGGAAACACCATATATTTT. Translating it yields CASSIDRAGNTIYF.

This chain uses TRBV2 with TRBJ2-3, with TRBD1 as a possible D gene (5 bases). The V and J ends lost 6 bases and 2 bases respectively, with 18 bases between them. CDR1 and CDR2 from the germline V gene are SNHLY and FYNNEI. The CDR3 covers 16 residues. The CDR3 region is CASSQNFRGNTDTQYF. The CDR3 region has the DNA TGTGCCAGCAGCCAAAACTTTAGGGGTAACACAGATACGCAGTATTTT.

This clone came up once. This chain uses TRBV7-3 with TRBJ2-1, with 12 bases matching TRBD2. V lost 1 base to trimming and J lost 0 bases; unmatched junction nucleotides: 4. Germline CDR1 is SGHTA and CDR2 is FQGTGA. The CDR3 has 18 residues. The DNA of the CDR3 is TGTGCCAGCAGCTTAAAGCGACTAGCGGGGGTCTCCTACAATGAGCAGTTCTTC. As protein: CASSLKRLAGVSYNEQFF.

The chain has TRBV10-3 and TRBJ2-7; 8 bases are a match to TRBD1. CDR1 and CDR2 (germline): ENHRY, SYGVKD. The CDR3 contains 11 residues. V shed 9 bases and J 6 bases; nucleotides not matched to a gene: 4. The CDR3 loop is CAIRTGIEQYF. DNA of the CDR3: TGTGCCATAAGGACAGGGATCGAGCAGTACTTC.

V is TRBV19 and J is TRBJ2-5, with 11 bases aligning to TRBD2. From germline, CDR1 is LNHDA and CDR2 SQIVND (reference sequence). With 5 bases clipped from V and 2 bases from J, the junction kept 1 base outside the gene matches. The CDR3 sequence is 14 residues long. The CDR3 loop reads CASSLAGGQETQYF. CDR3 nucleotides: TGTGCCAGTAGTTTAGCGGGAGGGCAAGAGACCCAGTACTTC. Together with reference TRBV19 and TRBJ2-5, the CDR3 gives the full variable domain: DGGITQSPKYLFRKEGQNVTLSCEQNLNHDAMYWYRQDPGQGLRLIYYSQIVNDFQKGDIAEGYSVSREKKESFPLTVTSAQKNPTAFYLCASSLAGGQETQYFGPGTRLLVL.

This clone showed up just once. The chain has TRBV4-2 and TRBJ2-3; 7 bases align to TRBD2. The CDR3 is 13 residues long. Per the germline V gene, CDR1 is LGHNA and CDR2 is YNFKEQ. With V trimmed by 6 bases and J by 1 base, 1 base remained unmatched. The CDR3, as DNA: TGTGCCAGCAGGGCGGGGGGCACAGATACGCAGTATTTT. It yields the protein CASRAGGTDTQYF.